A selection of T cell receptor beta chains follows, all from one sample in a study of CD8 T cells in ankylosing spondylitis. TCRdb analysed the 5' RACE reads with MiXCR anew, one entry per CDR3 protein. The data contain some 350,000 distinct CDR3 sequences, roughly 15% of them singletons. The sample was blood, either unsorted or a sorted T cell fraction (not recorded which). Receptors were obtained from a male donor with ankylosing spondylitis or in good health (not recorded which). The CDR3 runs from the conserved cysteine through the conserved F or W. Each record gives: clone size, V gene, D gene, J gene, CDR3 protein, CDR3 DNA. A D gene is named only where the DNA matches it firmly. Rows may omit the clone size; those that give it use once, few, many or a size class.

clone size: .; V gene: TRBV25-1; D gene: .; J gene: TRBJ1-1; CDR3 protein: CASRVMGVGNTEAFF; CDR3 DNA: TGTGCCAGCAGGGTGATGGGGGTTGGAAACACTGAAGCTTTCTTT
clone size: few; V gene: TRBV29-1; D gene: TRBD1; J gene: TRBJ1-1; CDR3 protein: CSGRQGGSTEAFF; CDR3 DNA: TGCAGCGGCCGACAGGGCGGGAGCACTGAAGCTTTCTTT
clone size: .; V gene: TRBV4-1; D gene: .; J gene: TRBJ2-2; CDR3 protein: CASSQGIAHRGVPPGELFF; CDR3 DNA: TGCGCCAGCAGCCAAGGCATAGCCCACCGGGGAGTGCCTCCAGGGGAGCTGTTTTTT
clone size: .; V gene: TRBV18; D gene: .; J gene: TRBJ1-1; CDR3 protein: CASSPFDSLNTEAFF; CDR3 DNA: TGTGCCAGCTCACCTTTTGACAGCCTCAACACTGAAGCTTTCTTT
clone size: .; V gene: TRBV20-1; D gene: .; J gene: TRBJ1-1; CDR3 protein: CSARPRQTLNTEAFF; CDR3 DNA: TGCAGTGCTAGACCCAGACAGACTTTGAACACTGAAGCTTTCTTT
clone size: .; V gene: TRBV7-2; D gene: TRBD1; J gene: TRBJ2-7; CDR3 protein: CASSLIRGPYEQYF; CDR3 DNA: TGTGCCAGCAGCTTAATCAGGGGGCCCTACGAGCAGTACTTC
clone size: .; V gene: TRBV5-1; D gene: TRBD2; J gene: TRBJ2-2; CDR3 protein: CASSIERGDTGELFF; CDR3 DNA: TGCGCCAGCAGCATTGAGCGGGGGGACACCGGGGAGCTGTTTTTT
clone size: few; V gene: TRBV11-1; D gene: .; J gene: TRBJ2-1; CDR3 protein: CASSLALRDQRIDEQFF; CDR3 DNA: TGTGCCAGCAGCTTAGCGCTCCGGGATCAGCGGATTGATGAGCAGTTCTTC
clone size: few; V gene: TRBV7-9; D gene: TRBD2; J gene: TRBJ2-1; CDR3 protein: CASSQGSAGGEQFF; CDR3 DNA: TGTGCCAGCAGCCAGGGGTCGGCGGGAGGGGAGCAGTTCTTC
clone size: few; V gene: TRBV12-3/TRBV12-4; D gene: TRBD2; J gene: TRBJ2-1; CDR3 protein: CASSLTSGWSGDEQFF; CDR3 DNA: TGTGCCAGCAGTCTGACTAGCGGGTGGAGTGGTGACGAGCAGTTCTTC
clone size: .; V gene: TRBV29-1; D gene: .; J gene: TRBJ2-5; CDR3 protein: CSVLLSGRETQYF; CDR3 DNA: TGCAGCGTCCTCCTAAGCGGTCGAGAGACCCAGTACTTC
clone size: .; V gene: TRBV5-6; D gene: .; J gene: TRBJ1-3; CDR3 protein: CASSTGWGAGNTIYF; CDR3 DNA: TGTGCCAGCAGCACGGGGTGGGGCGCGGGAAACACCATATATTTT
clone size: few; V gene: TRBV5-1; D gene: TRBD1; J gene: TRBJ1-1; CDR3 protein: CASSGDRGVPEAFF; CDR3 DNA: TGCGCCAGCAGCGGGGACAGGGGGGTCCCTGAAGCTTTCTTT
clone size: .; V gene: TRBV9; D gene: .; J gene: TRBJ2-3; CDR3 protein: CASSVEGVHTQYF; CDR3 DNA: TGTGCCAGCAGCGTAGAGGGTGTACATACGCAGTATTTT
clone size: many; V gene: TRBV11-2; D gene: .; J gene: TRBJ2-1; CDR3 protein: CASSPRKSSYNEQFF; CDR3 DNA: TGTGCCAGCAGCCCCCGGAAGAGCTCCTACAATGAGCAGTTCTTC
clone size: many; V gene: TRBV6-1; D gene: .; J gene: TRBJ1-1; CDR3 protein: CASSRQLNTEAFF; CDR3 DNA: TGTGCCAGCAGTCGACAGTTGAACACTGAAGCTTTCTTT
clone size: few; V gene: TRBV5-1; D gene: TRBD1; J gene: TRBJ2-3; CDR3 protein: CASSGTGPADTQYF; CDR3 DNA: TGCGCCAGCAGCGGGACAGGCCCAGCAGATACGCAGTATTTT
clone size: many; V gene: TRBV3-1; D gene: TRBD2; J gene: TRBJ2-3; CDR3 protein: CASSRSSGSGRDTQYF; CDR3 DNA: TGTGCCAGCAGCCGTTCTAGCGGGAGTGGAAGAGATACGCAGTATTTT
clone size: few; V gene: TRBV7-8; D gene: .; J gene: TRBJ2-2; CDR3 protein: CASSSRQYGELFF; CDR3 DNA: TGTGCCAGCAGCTCCCGACAGTACGGGGAGCTGTTTTTT
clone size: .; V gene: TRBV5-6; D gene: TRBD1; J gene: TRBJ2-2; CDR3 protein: CASSLLRDSITGELFF; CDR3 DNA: TGTGCCAGCAGCTTACTAAGGGACAGTATTACCGGGGAGCTGTTTTTT
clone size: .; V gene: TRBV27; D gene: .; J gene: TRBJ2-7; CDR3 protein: CASSREGTKYEQYF; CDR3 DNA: TGTGCCAGCAGCAGAGAGGGCACGAAATACGAGCAGTACTTC
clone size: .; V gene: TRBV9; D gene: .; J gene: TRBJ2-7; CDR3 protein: CASSVGDRDYYEQYF; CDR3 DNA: TGTGCCAGCAGCGTAGGTGACAGGGACTACTACGAGCAGTACTTC
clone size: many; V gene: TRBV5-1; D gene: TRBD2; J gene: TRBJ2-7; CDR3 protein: CASSSGGPYEQYF; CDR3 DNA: TGCGCCAGCAGCTCGGGAGGTCCCTACGAGCAGTACTTC
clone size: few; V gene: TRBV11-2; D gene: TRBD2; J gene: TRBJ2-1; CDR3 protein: CASSRLAGGTYNEQFF; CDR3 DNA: TGTGCCAGCAGCAGACTAGCGGGAGGCACCTACAATGAGCAGTTCTTC
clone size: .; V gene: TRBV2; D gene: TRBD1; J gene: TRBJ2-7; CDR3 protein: CASSLDGGQGKF; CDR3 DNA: TGTGCCAGCAGTCTCGATGGGGGACAGGGGAAGTTC
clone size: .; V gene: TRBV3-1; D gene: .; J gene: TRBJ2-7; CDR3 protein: CASSPSAGSAYEQYF; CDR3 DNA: TGTGCCAGCAGCCCATCGGCTGGTTCCGCCTACGAGCAGTACTTC
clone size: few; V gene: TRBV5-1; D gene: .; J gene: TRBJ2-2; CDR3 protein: CASSKPGAEDTGELFF; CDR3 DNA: TGCGCCAGCAGTAAGCCCGGGGCGGAGGACACCGGGGAGCTGTTTTTT
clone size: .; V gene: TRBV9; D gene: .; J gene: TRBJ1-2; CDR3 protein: CASSAQGAVYGYTF; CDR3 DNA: TGTGCCAGCAGCGCCCAGGGCGCAGTGTATGGCTACACCTTC
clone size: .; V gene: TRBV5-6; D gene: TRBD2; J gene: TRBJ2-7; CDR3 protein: CASSLAPSGSGEQYF; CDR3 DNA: TGTGCCAGCAGCTTGGCCCCTAGCGGGAGTGGCGAGCAGTACTTC
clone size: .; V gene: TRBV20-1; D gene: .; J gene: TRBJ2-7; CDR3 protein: CSARGGPEQYF; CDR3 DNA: TGCAGTGCTAGAGGCGGGCCGGAGCAGTACTTC
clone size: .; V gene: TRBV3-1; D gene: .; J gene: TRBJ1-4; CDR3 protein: CASSQEHSNPGSEKLFF; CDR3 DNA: TGTGCCAGCAGCCAAGAGCATTCTAATCCTGGGAGTGAAAAACTGTTTTTT
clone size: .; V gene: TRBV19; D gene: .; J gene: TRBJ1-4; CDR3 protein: CASSGPHNEKLFF; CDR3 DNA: TGTGCCAGTAGCGGTCCCCATAATGAAAAACTGTTTTTT
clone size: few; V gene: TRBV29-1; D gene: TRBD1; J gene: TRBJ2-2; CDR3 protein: CSSRTGTNTGELFF; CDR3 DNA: TGCAGCTCAAGGACAGGGACGAACACCGGGGAGCTGTTTTTT
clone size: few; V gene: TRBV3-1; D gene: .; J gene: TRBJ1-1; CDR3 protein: CASSQGLSNLNTEAFF; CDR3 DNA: TGTGCCAGCAGCCAAGGCCTTTCGAACCTGAACACTGAAGCTTTCTTT
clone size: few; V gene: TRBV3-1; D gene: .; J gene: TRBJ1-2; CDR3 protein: CASSQPTGGSYGYTF; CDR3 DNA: TGTGCCAGCAGCCAACCAACCGGGGGATCGTATGGCTACACCTTC
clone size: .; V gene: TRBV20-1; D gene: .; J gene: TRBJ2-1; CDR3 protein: CSARKPGHSYNEQFF; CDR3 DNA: TGCAGTGCTAGGAAACCGGGGCACTCCTACAATGAGCAGTTCTTC
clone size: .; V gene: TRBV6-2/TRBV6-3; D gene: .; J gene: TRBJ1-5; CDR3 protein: CASSYSTPMTKPQHF; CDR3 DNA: TGTGCCAGCAGTTACTCAACACCGATGACGAAACCCCAGCATTTT
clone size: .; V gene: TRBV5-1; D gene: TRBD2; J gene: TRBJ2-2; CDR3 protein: CASSGLLAGAGELFF; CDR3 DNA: TGCGCCAGCAGCGGACTACTAGCGGGAGCCGGGGAGCTGTTTTTT